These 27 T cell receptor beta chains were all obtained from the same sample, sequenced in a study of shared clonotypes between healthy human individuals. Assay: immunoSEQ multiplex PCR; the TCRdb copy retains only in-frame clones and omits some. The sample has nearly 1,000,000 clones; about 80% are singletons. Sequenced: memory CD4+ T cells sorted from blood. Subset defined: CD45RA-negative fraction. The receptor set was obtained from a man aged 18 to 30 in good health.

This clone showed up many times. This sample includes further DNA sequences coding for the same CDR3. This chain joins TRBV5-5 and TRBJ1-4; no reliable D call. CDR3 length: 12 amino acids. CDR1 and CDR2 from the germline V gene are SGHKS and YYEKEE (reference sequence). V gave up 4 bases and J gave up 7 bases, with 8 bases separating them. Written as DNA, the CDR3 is TGTGCCAGCAGCCAATGGGGTGAAAAACTGTTTTTT. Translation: CASSQWGEKLFF. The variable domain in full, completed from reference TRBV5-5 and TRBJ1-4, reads DAGVTQSPTHLIKTRGQQVTLRCSPISGHKSVSWYQQVLGQGPQFIFQYYEKEERGRGNFPDRFSARQFPNYSSELNVNALLLGDSALYLCASSQWGEKLFFGSGTQLSVL.

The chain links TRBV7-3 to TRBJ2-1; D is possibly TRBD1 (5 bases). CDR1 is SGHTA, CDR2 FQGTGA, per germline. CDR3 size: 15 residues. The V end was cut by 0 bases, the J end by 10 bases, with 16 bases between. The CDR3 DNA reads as TGTGCCAGCAGCTTAACGTCAGGGTCCCTGATCGAGCAGTTCTTC. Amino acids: CASSLTSGSLIEQFF.

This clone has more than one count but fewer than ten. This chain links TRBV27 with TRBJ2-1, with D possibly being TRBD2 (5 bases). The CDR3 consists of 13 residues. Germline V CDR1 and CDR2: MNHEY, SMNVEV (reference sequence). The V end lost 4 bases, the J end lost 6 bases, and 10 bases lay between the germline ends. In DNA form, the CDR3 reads TGTGCCAGCAGTTGGAGGATCCGCAATGAGCAGTTCTTC. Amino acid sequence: CASSWRIRNEQFF.

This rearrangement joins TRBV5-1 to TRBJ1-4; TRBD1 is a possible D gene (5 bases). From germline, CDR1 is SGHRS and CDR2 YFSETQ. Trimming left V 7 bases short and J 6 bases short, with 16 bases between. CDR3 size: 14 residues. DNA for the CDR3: TGCGCCAGCGGGACCGGGGGGATGGATGAAAAACTGTTTTTT. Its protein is CASGTGGMDEKLFF.

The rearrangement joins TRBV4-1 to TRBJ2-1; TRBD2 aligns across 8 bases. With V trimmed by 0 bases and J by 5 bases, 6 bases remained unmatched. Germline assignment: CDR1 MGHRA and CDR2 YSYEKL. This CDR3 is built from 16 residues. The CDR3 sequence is CASSQDRTSGNNEQFF. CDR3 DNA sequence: TGCGCCAGCAGCCAAGATAGAACTAGCGGAAACAATGAGCAGTTCTTC.

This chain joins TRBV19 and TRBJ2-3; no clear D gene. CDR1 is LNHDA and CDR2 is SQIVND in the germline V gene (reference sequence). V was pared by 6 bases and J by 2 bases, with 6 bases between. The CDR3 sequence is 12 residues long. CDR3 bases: TGTGCCAGTAGCGGGTTCACAGATACGCAGTATTTT. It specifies CASSGFTDTQYF.

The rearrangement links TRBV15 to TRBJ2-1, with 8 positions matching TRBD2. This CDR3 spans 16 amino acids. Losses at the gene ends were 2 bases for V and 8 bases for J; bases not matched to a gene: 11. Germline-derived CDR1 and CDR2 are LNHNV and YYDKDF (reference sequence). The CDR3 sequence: CATSRHSGGGYYEQFF. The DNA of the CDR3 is TGTGCCACCAGCAGACACAGCGGGGGAGGATATTATGAGCAGTTCTTC.

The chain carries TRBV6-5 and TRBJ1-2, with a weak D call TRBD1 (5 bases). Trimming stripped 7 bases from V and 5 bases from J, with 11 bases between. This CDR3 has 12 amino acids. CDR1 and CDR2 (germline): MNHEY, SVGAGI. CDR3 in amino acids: CASKSRAYGYTF. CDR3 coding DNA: TGTGCCAGCAAATCCAGGGCGTATGGCTACACCTTC.

CDR3 sequence reads: CASSETASNTGELFF. The DNA of the CDR3 is TGCGCCAGCAGCGAGACGGCTTCGAACACCGGGGAGCTGTTTTTT. The chain uses TRBV5-1 and TRBJ2-2; D call uncertain. Germline-derived CDR1 and CDR2 are SGHRS and YFSETQ. The length of the CDR3 is 15 residues. V lost 4 bases, J lost 0 bases, and 10 bases lay in between. Full variable domain (rest looked up from reference TRBV5-1 and TRBJ2-2): KAGVTQTPRYLIKTRGQQVTLSCSPISGHRSVSWYQQTPGQGLQFLFEYFSETQRNKGNFPGRFSGRQFSNSRSEMNVSTLELGDSALYLCASSETASNTGELFFGEGSRLTVL.

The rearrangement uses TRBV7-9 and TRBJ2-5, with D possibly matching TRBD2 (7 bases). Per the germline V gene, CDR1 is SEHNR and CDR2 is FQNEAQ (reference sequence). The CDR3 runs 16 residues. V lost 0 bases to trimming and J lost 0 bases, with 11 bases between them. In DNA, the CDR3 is TGTGCCAGCAGCTTAGCAGGGCGGGGGCACCAAGAGACCCAGTACTTC. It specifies CASSLAGRGHQETQYF. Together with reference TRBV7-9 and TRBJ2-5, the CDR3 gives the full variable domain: DTGVSQNPRHKITKRGQNVTFRCDPISEHNRLYWYRQTLGQGPEFLTYFQNEAQLEKSRLLSDRFSAERPKGSFSTLEIQRTEQGDSAMYLCASSLAGRGHQETQYFGPGTRLLVL.

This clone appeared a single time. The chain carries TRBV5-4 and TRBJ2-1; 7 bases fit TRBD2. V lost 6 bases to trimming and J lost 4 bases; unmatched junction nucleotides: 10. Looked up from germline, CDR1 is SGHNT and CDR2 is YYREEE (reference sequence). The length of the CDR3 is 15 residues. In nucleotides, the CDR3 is TGTGCCAGCACCTATGGGGGGGGGTATTACAATGAGCAGTTCTTC. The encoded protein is CASTYGGGYYNEQFF.

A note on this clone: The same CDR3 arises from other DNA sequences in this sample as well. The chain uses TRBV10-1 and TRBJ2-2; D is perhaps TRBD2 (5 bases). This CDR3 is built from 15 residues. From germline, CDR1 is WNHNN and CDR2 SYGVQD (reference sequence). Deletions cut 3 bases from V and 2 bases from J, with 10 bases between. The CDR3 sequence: CASSDGGANTGELFF. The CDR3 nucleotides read TGCGCCAGCAGTGACGGAGGAGCTAACACCGGGGAGCTGTTTTTT.

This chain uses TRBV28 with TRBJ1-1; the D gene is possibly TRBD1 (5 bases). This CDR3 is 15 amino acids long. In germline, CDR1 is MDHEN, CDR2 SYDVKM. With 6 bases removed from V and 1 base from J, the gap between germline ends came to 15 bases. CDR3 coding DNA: TGTGCCAGCAGCCCCAGGGCAGTGGGGAACACTGAAGCTTTCTTT. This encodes CASSPRAVGNTEAFF.

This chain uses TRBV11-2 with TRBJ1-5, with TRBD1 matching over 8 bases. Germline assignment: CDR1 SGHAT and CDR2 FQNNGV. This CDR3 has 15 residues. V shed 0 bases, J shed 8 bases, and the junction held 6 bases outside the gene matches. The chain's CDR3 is CASSLEGRGHEPQHF. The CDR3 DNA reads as TGTGCCAGCAGCTTAGAAGGCAGGGGGCATGAGCCCCAGCATTTT. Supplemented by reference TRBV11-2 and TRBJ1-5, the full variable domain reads EAGVAQSPRYKIIEKRQSVAFWCNPISGHATLYWYQQILGQGPKLLIQFQNNGVVDDSQLPKDRFSAERLKGVDSTLKIQPAKLEDSAVYLCASSLEGRGHEPQHFGDGTRLSIL.

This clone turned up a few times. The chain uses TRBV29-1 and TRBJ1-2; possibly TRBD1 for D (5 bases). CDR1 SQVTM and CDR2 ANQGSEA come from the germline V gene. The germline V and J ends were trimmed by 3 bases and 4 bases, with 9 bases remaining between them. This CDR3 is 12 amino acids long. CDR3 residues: CSVDREGYGYTF. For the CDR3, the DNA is TGCAGCGTTGACAGGGAAGGCTATGGCTACACCTTC.

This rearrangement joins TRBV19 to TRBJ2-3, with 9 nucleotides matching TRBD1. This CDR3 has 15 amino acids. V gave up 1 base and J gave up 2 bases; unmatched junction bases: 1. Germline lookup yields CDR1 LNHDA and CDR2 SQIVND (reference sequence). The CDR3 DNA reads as TGTGCCAGTAGTATAGGGGACAGGGTCACAGATACGCAGTATTTT. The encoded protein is CASSIGDRVTDTQYF. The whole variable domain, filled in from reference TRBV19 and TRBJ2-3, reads DGGITQSPKYLFRKEGQNVTLSCEQNLNHDAMYWYRQDPGQGLRLIYYSQIVNDFQKGDIAEGYSVSREKKESFPLTVTSAQKNPTAFYLCASSIGDRVTDTQYFGPGTRLTVL.

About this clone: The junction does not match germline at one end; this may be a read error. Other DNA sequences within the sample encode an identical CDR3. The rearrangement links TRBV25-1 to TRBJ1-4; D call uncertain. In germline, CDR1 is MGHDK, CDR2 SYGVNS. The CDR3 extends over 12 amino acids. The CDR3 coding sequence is TGTGCCAGCAGTGAGACTAATGAAAAATTGTTTTTT. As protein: CASSETNEKLFF.

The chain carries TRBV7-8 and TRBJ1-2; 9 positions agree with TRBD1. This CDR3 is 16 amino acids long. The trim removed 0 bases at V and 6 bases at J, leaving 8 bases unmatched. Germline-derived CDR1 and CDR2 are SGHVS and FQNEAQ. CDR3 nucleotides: TGTGCCAGCAGCTTAGCGCCCTTGGGACAGGGAGATGGCTACACCTTC. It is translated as CASSLAPLGQGDGYTF.

CDR3: CSVWVRDGGTDTQYF. The CDR3 DNA reads as TGCAGCGTCTGGGTCAGGGATGGGGGGACAGATACGCAGTATTTT. This chain uses TRBV29-1 with TRBJ2-3; tentatively, D is TRBD2 (6 bases). The V and J ends lost 6 bases and 3 bases respectively, with 19 bases between them. Germline CDR1 and CDR2: SQVTM and ANQGSEA. This CDR3 spans 15 amino acids.

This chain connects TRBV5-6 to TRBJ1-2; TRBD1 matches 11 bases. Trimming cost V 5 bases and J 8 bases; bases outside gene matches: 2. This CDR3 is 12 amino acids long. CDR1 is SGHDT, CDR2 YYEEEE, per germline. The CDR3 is CASRGQGEGYTF. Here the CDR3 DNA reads TGTGCCAGCAGGGGACAGGGGGAGGGCTACACCTTC.

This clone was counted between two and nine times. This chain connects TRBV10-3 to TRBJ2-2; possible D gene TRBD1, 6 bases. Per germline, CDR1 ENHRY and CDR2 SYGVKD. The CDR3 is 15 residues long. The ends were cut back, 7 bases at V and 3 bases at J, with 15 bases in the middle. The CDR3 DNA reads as TGTGCCATCAATCAGGGGCTGGAGGACACCGGGGAGCTGTTTTTT. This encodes CAINQGLEDTGELFF.

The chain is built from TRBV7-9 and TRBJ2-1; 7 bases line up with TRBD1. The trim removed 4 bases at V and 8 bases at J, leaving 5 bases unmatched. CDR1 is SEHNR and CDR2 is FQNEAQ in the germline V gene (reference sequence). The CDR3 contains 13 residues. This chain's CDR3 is CASSSDRNYEQFF. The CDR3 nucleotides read TGTGCCAGCAGCTCGGACAGGAATTATGAGCAGTTCTTC.

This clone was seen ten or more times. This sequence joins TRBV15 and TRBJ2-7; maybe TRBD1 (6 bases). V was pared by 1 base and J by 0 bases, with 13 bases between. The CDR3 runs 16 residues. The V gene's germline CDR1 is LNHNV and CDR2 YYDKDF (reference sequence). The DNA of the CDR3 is TGTGCCACCAGCAGAGTAGGAACAGGGAGCTCCTACGAGCAGTACTTC. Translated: CATSRVGTGSSYEQYF.

CDR3 nucleotide sequence: TGTGCCAGCAGCCATCAGTGGGATAACACTGAAGCTTTCTTT. As protein: CASSHQWDNTEAFF. The chain uses TRBV7-2 and TRBJ1-1; no reliable D call. CDR1 is SGHTA, CDR2 FQGNSA, per germline. Trimming pared 5 bases from V and 2 bases from J, leaving 12 bases between. CDR3 length: 14 amino acids.

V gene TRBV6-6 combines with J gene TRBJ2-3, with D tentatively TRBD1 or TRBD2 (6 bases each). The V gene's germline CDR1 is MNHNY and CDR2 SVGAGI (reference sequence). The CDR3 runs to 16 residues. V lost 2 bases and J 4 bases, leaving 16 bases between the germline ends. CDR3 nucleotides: TGTGCCAGCAGTTACCTGGCCGGGGGCGGCGCAGATACGCAGTATTTT. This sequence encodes CASSYLAGGGADTQYF.

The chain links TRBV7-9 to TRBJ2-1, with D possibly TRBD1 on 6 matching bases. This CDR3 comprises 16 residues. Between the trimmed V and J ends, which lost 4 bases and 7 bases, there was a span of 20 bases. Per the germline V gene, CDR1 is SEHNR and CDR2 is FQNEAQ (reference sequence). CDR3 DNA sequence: TGTGCCAGCAGCTCCCCCCCACCGGGCGGACAGAATGAGCAGTTCTTC. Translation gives CASSSPPPGGQNEQFF.

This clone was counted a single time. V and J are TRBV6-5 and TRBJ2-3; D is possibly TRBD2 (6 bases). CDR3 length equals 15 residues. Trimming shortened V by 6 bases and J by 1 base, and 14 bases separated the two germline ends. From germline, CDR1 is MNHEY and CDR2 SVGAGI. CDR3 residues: CASRLGGLRTDTQYF. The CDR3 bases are TGTGCCAGCAGGCTGGGAGGCTTACGCACAGATACGCAGTATTTT.